This T cell receptor (beta chain) was profiled in a study of sequential checkpoint blockade in melanoma. On the study more broadly: TCRβ was sequenced from DNA of approximately 92 pretreatment tumors.

As for treatment: randomized to nivolumab then ipilimumab (arm A) or the reverse (arm B). Clones were read by immunoSEQ multiplex PCR, and TCRdb kept only the in-frame ones, dropping some. The profile shows some 7,500 clones, around 20% of them singletons. CDR1 and CDR2 from the germline V gene are KGHSY and FQNENV. The CDR3 has 14 residues. V was cut by 2 bases and J by 7 bases, with 11 bases left in between. The material was tumor tissue (inferred from file names), obtained from a patient given nivolumab and ipilimumab in sequence. This TCR was recovered from a human donor with melanoma. The J gene is TRBJ2-2, the V gene TRBV16; TRBD1 might be the D (6 bases). In DNA form, the CDR3 reads TGTGCCAGCAGCCAACAGGGGCGCGTCGGGGAGCTGTTTTTT. Translated: CASSQQGRVGELFF.